This T cell receptor beta chain was documented in a study of beta chain features in type 1 diabetes. Study background: The number of sorted cells examined across all samples was roughly 100,000,000. Study-wide results and limits: Still unanswered here is whether HLA type influences TCRB rearrangement.

Expressed TCRB transcripts were sequenced because the isolated RNA had all been reverse transcribed beforehand. TCRdb's copy holds only in-frame clones and misses some; the assay was immunoSEQ multiplex PCR. This sample yields 350,000 to 450,000 clones, of which 14% are seen a single time; approximately 0.035% belongs to the top ten. Markers CD45RO/CCR7/CD25/CD127/CD95/CD27 served to sort CD4+ naive, central memory, regulatory and stem cell-like memory cells. Every sorted population was more than 95% pure. As concerns this clone: Its specificity is unknown.

This CDR3 is 12 amino acids long. In germline, CDR1 is SNHLY, CDR2 FYNNEI. Deletions cut 5 bases from V and 5 bases from J, with 8 bases between. The source material was naive CD4+ T cells from blood. The sequence was obtained from a man in his thirties or forties in good health. The V and J genes are TRBV2 and TRBJ2-3; D not certain. The CDR3 loop is CASSSIGDTQYF. The CDR3 region has the DNA TGTGCCAGCAGTAGCATAGGAGATACGCAGTATTTT.